The 14 T cell receptor beta chains listed next were all sequenced from one sample in a study of blood T cells in healthy people across ages. Using a J-beta primer mix together with a sample-barcoded 5' primer, a second PCR was run for about 7 to 12 cycles. Via MiXCR, TCRdb re-called the 5' RACE reads, giving one row per CDR3 protein. The sample has more than 900,000 distinct CDR3 sequences, roughly 24% seen once. The sample was also reused in another study, on T cells of mothers and their children.

Sequenced material: blood. All receptors come from a girl aged 2 to 9 in good health.

This clonotype was seen a few times. CDR3 region: CASSDTWGYTF. DNA of the CDR3: TGTGCCAGCAGTGACACATGGGGCTACACCTTC. The V and J genes are TRBV9 and TRBJ1-2; D not certain. Per germline, CDR1 SGDLS and CDR2 YYNGEE. The CDR3 sequence is 11 residues long. V gave up 5 bases and J gave up 8 bases, with 10 bases separating them. Based on the CDR3 plus reference TRBV9 and TRBJ1-2, the full variable domain is DSGVTQTPKHLITATGQRVTLRCSPRSGDLSVYWYQQSLDQGLQFLIQYYNGEERAKGNILERFSAQQFPDLHSELNLSSLELGDSALYFCASSDTWGYTFGSGTRLTVV.

V gene TRBV6-5 combines with J gene TRBJ1-4; D is uncertain. This CDR3 spans 15 amino acids. Germline V CDR1 and CDR2: MNHEY, SVGAGI. The ends were cut back, 2 bases at V and 0 bases at J, with 7 bases in the middle. The CDR3 DNA sequence: TGTGCCAGCAGTTACGGAGGGTCAACTAATGAAAAACTGTTTTTT. This sequence encodes CASSYGGSTNEKLFF.

This rearrangement joins TRBV19 to TRBJ2-1; D remains ambiguous. Germline loops: CDR1 LNHDA, CDR2 SQIVND (reference sequence). Trimming pared 3 bases from V and 2 bases from J, leaving 8 bases between. CDR3 length: 14 amino acids. CDR3 nucleotide sequence: TGTGCCAGTAGTATGGGTGGCCCCTACAATGAGCAGTTCTTC. This codes for CASSMGGPYNEQFF.

The CDR3 loop reads CASSLVRTGIPWEQFF. The CDR3 nucleotides read TGTGCCAGCAGCTTAGTCCGGACAGGGATTCCTTGGGAGCAGTTCTTC. The genes are TRBV7-9 and TRBJ2-1, with 8 bases identical to TRBD1. Losses at the gene ends were 1 base for V and 10 bases for J; bases not matched to a gene: 12. This CDR3 contains 16 residues. Per germline, CDR1 SEHNR and CDR2 FQNEAQ (reference sequence).

The V and J genes are TRBV15 and TRBJ2-1; TRBD2 agrees at 8 bases. Germline V gives CDR1 LNHNV, CDR2 YYDKDF (reference sequence). Trimming at V came to 1 base and at J to 15 bases, leaving 8 bases not matched to a gene. The CDR3 has 13 amino acids. The CDR3 DNA reads as TGTGCCACCAGCAGAGTGTGGCGGGAGGACCCGTTCTTC. Translated: CATSRVWREDPFF.

This clonotype was observed a few times. The rearrangement links TRBV27 to TRBJ2-5; the D gene is possibly TRBD1 (6 bases). The DNA end lines up better with TRBJ2-7; the J call may be wrong. The length of the CDR3 is 14 residues. From germline, CDR1 is MNHEY and CDR2 SMNVEV (reference sequence). CDR3 DNA: TGTGCCAGCAGACCTGAACAGGGTGTTCGCGAGCAGTACTTC. Protein sequence: CASRPEQGVREQYF.

The V gene is TRBV7-2, the J gene TRBJ1-1; tentative D call: TRBD1 (6 bases). The CDR3 has 13 residues. Germline CDR1 SGHTA, CDR2 FQGNSA. Trimming stripped 2 bases from V and 10 bases from J, with 14 bases between. This CDR3 reads CASSLRNRAGAFF. CDR3 bases: TGTGCCAGCAGCTTAAGGAACAGGGCTGGAGCTTTCTTT.

The genes are TRBV5-1 and TRBJ2-2, with a possible D match to TRBD1 (6 bases). The length of the CDR3 is 17 residues. V was pared by 4 bases and J by 5 bases, with 21 bases between. Per the germline V gene, CDR1 is SGHRS and CDR2 is YFSETQ. CDR3 region: CASSPGPPGTPTGELFF. In nucleotides, the CDR3 is TGCGCCAGCAGCCCGGGCCCCCCCGGGACACCAACCGGGGAGCTGTTTTTT.

The V gene is TRBV7-2, the J gene TRBJ2-1, with a tentative D call TRBD2 (6 bases). From germline, CDR1 is SGHTA and CDR2 FQGNSA. CDR3 size: 14 residues. Trimming took 5 bases from V and 7 from J, leaving 15 bases between them. The CDR3 protein is CASSPRLDENEQFF. CDR3 sequence (DNA): TGTGCCAGCAGCCCAAGACTAGATGAGAATGAGCAGTTCTTC.

This clonotype has more than one count but fewer than ten. The chain joins TRBV24-1 to TRBJ2-5, with 13 bases aligning to TRBD2. The ends lost 4 bases at V and 1 base at J; junction bases unmatched: 5. The CDR3 loop spans 17 amino acids. Germline V lookup: CDR1 KGHDR, CDR2 SFDVKD. CDR3 bases: TGTGCCACCAGTGACCTTACTAGCGGGGGGGCCCAAGAGACCCAGTACTTC. Encoded protein: CATSDLTSGGAQETQYF.

The J gene is TRBJ1-2, the V gene TRBV6-1, with 10 bases lining up with TRBD1. This CDR3 has 18 residues. The germline V gene has CDR1 MNHNS and CDR2 SASEGT. V was clipped by 6 bases and J by 2 bases; unmatched bases: 15. CDR3 region: CASSTFYGTGVVNYGYTF. Written as DNA, the CDR3 is TGTGCCAGCAGCACATTCTACGGGACAGGGGTCGTGAACTATGGCTACACCTTC.

The sample holds a few counts of this clonotype. This chain joins TRBV10-3 and TRBJ2-7; possibly TRBD1 for D (5 bases). Germline V gene sequence: CDR1 ENHRY, CDR2 SYGVKD. The CDR3 covers 17 residues. V shed 10 bases and J shed 0 bases, with 25 bases lying between them. The CDR3 loop reads CATSPTALIRSSYEQYF. The DNA for the CDR3 is TGTGCCACCTCGCCGACAGCACTTATCAGGAGCTCCTACGAGCAGTACTTC.

The rearrangement joins TRBV28 to TRBJ2-7; 8 nucleotides match TRBD1. The CDR3 contains 14 residues. J lost 2 bases, V lost 5 bases, and 5 bases had no gene match. Germline V gene sequence: CDR1 MDHEN, CDR2 SYDVKM. The CDR3 sequence: CASSETGQAYEQYF. In DNA, the CDR3 is TGTGCCAGCAGTGAGACGGGACAGGCCTACGAGCAGTACTTC.

J is TRBJ2-7 and V is TRBV9, with 10 bases aligning to TRBD2. The germline V gene has CDR1 SGDLS and CDR2 YYNGEE. The ends lost 0 bases at V and 3 bases at J; junction bases unmatched: 3. The CDR3 has 15 amino acids. CDR3 residues: CASSVAGTSVYEQYF. The CDR3 nucleotides read TGTGCCAGCAGCGTAGCCGGGACTAGCGTCTACGAGCAGTACTTC.